This TCR beta chain was identified in a study of blood T cell repertoires in COVID-19. TCRdb's copy holds only in-frame clones and misses some; the assay was immunoSEQ multiplex PCR. The table has about 210,000 clones, approximately 80% seen once. The TCR was taken from a young man with acute COVID-19. What was sequenced was PBMCs or T cells enriched from blood (not recorded which).

The CDR3 loop is CASSQGVTGDTEAFF. The CDR3 nucleotides are TGCGCCAGTTCCCAAGGGGTCACTGGGGACACTGAAGCTTTCTTT. The chain couples TRBV10-1 to TRBJ1-1; tentative D call: TRBD1 (5 bases). Trimming removed 9 bases from V and 3 bases from J, with 20 bases in between. This CDR3 spans 15 amino acids. In germline, CDR1 is WNHNN, CDR2 SYGVQD (reference sequence).